Each of the 2 T cell receptor beta chains below was sequenced from the same sample in a study of vaccination and CD4 T cells after COVID-19. The Oncomine TCR Beta short-read assay was applied to DNA of cultured CD4+ T cells. A single record per CDR3 protein comes from TCRdb applying MiXCR to the PCR reads. The data contain 15,000 to 20,000 distinct CDR3 sequences, approximately 50% of them singletons. The time point was: late sampling 161 to 241 days after vaccination in a few convalescent patients. Treatment reported: approximately nine-day PBMC culture with coronavirus spike peptide pools or control peptides (ViraFEST assay). Which antigens these TCRs recognize remains unknown. The sample consisted of CD4+ T cells from blood, cultured in vitro, taken about 7 months after SARS-CoV-2 vaccination. The receptors come from a human donor who had recovered from COVID-19.

The gene calls are TRBV10-3 and TRBJ2-5, with D tentatively TRBD2 (6 bases). Germline values: CDR1 ENHRY, CDR2 SYGVKD. The CDR3 sequence is 16 residues long. Trimming took off 4 bases at V and 2 bases at J, with 17 bases between the two ends. The CDR3 bases are TGTGCCATCAGTGCGTTACCGGGACTGGATCAAGAGACCCAGTACTTC. Translation gives CAISALPGLDQETQYF.

The V gene is TRBV20-1, the J gene TRBJ2-1, with TRBD2 matching 13 bases. Germline CDR1 is DFQATT and CDR2 is SNEGSKA (reference sequence). This CDR3 region has 16 residues. J gave up 1 base and V 6 bases, and 6 bases lay outside the gene matches. CDR3: CSAALTSGRSYNEQFF. In DNA, the CDR3 is TGCAGTGCAGCCCTGACTAGCGGGAGGTCCTACAATGAGCAGTTCTTC.